The 10 T cell receptor beta chains in this list originate from one sample, sequenced in a study of blood T cell repertoires in COVID-19. Sequenced by immunoSEQ multiplex PCR; TCRdb stores in-frame clones only, minus some. This table holds approximately 300,000 clones, 90% found once. The material sequenced was peripheral blood. These receptors originate from a woman between 40 and 55 years old with COVID-19, enrolled during active disease.

J is TRBJ1-2 and V is TRBV7-9; TRBD1 agrees at 7 bases. V was pared by 3 bases and J by 4 bases, with 11 bases of the junction left unmatched. CDR3 size: 16 residues. Germline loops: CDR1 SEHNR, CDR2 FQNEAQ (reference sequence). The DNA of the CDR3 is TGTGCCAGCAGCTTTAGACAGGGCCTAGCCCTCTATGGCTACACCTTC. Protein product: CASSFRQGLALYGYTF.

This clone was picked up one time. The chain is built from TRBV5-1 and TRBJ1-2, with 8 positions matching TRBD1. Germline assignment: CDR1 SGHRS and CDR2 YFSETQ. There are 14 residues in the CDR3. J was trimmed by 7 bases and V by 1 base; bases with no gene match: 6. CDR3 sequence reads: CASSLYQGAGGYTF. The CDR3 DNA is TGCGCCAGCAGCTTGTACCAGGGGGCTGGTGGCTACACCTTC.

The rearrangement joins TRBV11-2 to TRBJ1-6; D gene ambiguous. Trimming shortened V by 5 bases and J by 2 bases, and 7 bases separated the two germline ends. The CDR3 is 14 residues long. In germline, CDR1 is SGHAT, CDR2 FQNNGV. The CDR3 protein is CASSLRPYNSPLHF. CDR3 DNA: TGTGCCAGCAGCCTGCGTCCCTATAATTCACCCCTCCACTTT.

J is TRBJ2-3 and V is TRBV24-1; 8 bases are a match to TRBD1. Germline V gives CDR1 KGHDR, CDR2 SFDVKD. Trimming cost V 9 bases and J 5 bases; bases outside gene matches: 9. The CDR3 length is 14 residues. The CDR3 nucleotides are TGTGCCACCGCCCACAGGGGGTCGGTAGATACGCAGTATTTT. It is translated as CATAHRGSVDTQYF.

The J gene is TRBJ2-1, the V gene TRBV7-6, with unresolved D. Germline V gene data show CDR1 as SGHVS and CDR2 as FNYEAQ. The V end was cut by 5 bases, the J end by 0 bases, with 11 bases between. CDR3 length: 15 residues. The CDR3 loop is CASSQSRSSYNEQFF. Here the CDR3 DNA reads TGTGCCAGCAGCCAATCAAGGAGCTCCTACAATGAGCAGTTCTTC.

J is TRBJ2-2 and V is TRBV11-3; 9 bases map to TRBD2. V trimming: 1 base; J trimming: 2 bases; junction bases outside the gene matches: 2. The length of the CDR3 is 16 residues. Germline V gene lookup returns CDR1 SGHNT and CDR2 YENEEA. CDR3 sequence (DNA): TGTGCCAGCAGCTTAGGACTAGCGGTCAACACCGGGGAGCTGTTTTTT. Translation gives CASSLGLAVNTGELFF.

The rearrangement links TRBV30 to TRBJ2-7, with D unclear. V lost 4 bases to trimming and J lost 5 bases, with 9 bases between them. Germline V gene lookup returns CDR1 GTSNPN and CDR2 SVGIG (reference sequence). The CDR3 extends over 11 amino acids. CDR3 in amino acids: CAWTTPNEQYF. The CDR3 coding sequence is TGTGCCTGGACTACGCCCAACGAGCAGTACTTC.

This chain joins TRBV28 and TRBJ1-4, with TRBD1 matching over 11 bases. V dropped 6 bases and J dropped 7; count of bases not matched to a gene: 10. Germline V gene sequence: CDR1 MDHEN, CDR2 SYDVKM. CDR3 size: 16 residues. CDR3 region: CASSRTGGRLGEKLFF. CDR3 coding DNA: TGTGCCAGCAGCCGGACAGGGGGCAGGCTGGGTGAAAAACTGTTTTTT.

J is TRBJ1-4 and V is TRBV6-5, with unresolved D. CDR3 length equals 14 residues. The V end was cut by 6 bases, the J end by 2 bases, with 10 bases between. CDR1 and CDR2 (germline): MNHEY, SVGAGI. The CDR3 DNA sequence: TGTGCCAGCAGCCGGGGAGTTACTAATGAAAAACTGTTTTTT. As protein: CASSRGVTNEKLFF.

The rearrangement joins TRBV7-2 to TRBJ2-7, with 9 bases lining up with TRBD2. The CDR3 totals 16 residues. The germline V gene encodes CDR1 SGHTA and CDR2 FQGNSA. The V gene end was trimmed by 5 bases and the J gene end by 5 bases; junction bases not matched to a gene: 13. CDR3 DNA: TGTGCCAGCAGCGGAGTTCTAAGCGGGAGGTTCAACGAGCAGTACTTC. This encodes CASSGVLSGRFNEQYF.